This T cell receptor beta chain is from a study of cytomegalovirus exposure and HLA in healthy donors. Both 60 Vbeta primers and 13 Jbeta primers went into the PCR. Using immunoSEQ multiplex PCR, the repertoire was profiled, and TCRdb retains in-frame clones only, with some absent. The sample has roughly 140,000 clones, approximately 80% seen once. The CDR3 length is 12 residues. Germline loops: CDR1 SGHVS, CDR2 FQNEAQ. With 11 bases clipped from V and 0 bases from J, the junction kept 2 bases outside the gene matches. This sequence was found in a woman in her sixties or seventies in good health and CMV-seropositive. The source material was PBMCs. V gene TRBV7-8 combines with J gene TRBJ2-5, with 8 bases aligning to TRBD2. CDR3 residues: CASGGYQETQYF. CDR3 nucleotides: TGTGCCTCGGGAGGGTACCAAGAGACCCAGTACTTC.